This T cell receptor (beta chain) was captured in a study of cytomegalovirus exposure and HLA in healthy donors. The CDR3 is 12 residues long. The V gene's germline CDR1 is LNHDA and CDR2 SQIVND (reference sequence). V lost 5 bases, J lost 4 bases, and 8 bases lay in between. Study-wide results and limits: In vitro checks showed that three CMV-associated chains really do target CMV antigens.

Profiling relied on immunoSEQ multiplex PCR, and the TCRdb table lists in-frame clones only, not all of them. Here the sample spans 160,000 or so clones, around 81% being singletons. To note about this clone: What it recognizes is unknown.

The source is a man under 40 in good health and CMV-seropositive. Sequenced material: PBMCs. This chain joins TRBV19 and TRBJ1-2, with D unclear. The CDR3 region has the DNA TGTGCCAGTAGTTCGGAGAGCTATGGCTACACCTTC. Amino acids: CASSSESYGYTF.